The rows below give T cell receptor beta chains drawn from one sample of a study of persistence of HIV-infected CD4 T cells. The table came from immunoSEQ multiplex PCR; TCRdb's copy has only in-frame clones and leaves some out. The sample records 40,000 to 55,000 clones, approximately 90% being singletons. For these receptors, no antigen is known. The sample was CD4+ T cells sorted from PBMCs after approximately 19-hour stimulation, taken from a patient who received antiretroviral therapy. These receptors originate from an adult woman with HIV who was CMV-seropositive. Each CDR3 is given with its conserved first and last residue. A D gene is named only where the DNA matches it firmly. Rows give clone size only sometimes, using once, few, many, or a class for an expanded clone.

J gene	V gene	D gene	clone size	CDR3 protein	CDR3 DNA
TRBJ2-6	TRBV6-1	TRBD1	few	CASSGSTGGLTSGANVLTF	TGTGCCAGCAGTGGGTCGACAGGGGGCCTCACCTCTGGGGCCAACGTCCTGACTTTC
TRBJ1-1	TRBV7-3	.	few	CASSFGANTEAFF	TGTGCCAGCAGCTTCGGGGCGAACACTGAAGCTTTCTTT
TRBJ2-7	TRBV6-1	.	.	CASSEARPYEQYF	TGTGCCAGCAGTGAAGCGCGCCCCTACGAGCAGTACTTC
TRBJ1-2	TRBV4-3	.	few	CASSPGRANYGYTF	TGCGCCAGCAGCCCGGGGAGGGCTAACTATGGCTACACCTTC
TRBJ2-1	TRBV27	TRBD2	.	CASSRGEAYNEQFF	TGTGCCAGCAGTCGGGGGGAAGCCTACAATGAGCAGTTCTTC
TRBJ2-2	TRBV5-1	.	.	CASSPIGPRGTGELFF	TGCGCCAGCAGCCCCATTGGTCCCAGGGGCACCGGGGAGCTGTTTTTT
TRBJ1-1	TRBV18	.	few	CASSQNRPKANTEAFF	TGTGCCAGCTCACAAAACAGGCCGAAGGCGAACACTGAAGCTTTCTTT
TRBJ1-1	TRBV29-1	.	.	CSGSLGGQHTEAFF	TGCAGCGGCTCCCTGGGGGGGCAGCACACTGAAGCTTTCTTT
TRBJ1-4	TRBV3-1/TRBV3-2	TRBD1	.	CASSPFRTGSNEKLFF	TGTGCCAGCAGCCCGTTCCGGACAGGGAGTAATGAAAAACTGTTTTTT
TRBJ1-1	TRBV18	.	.	CASSPKTGMNTEAFF	TGTGCCAGCTCACCAAAGACAGGCATGAACACTGAAGCTTTCTTT
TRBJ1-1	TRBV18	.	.	CASSPQGDTEAFF	TGTGCCAGCTCACCACAGGGAGACACTGAAGCTTTCTTT
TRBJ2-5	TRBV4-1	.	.	CASSQTSPYQETQYF	TGCGCCAGCAGCCAAACAAGCCCTTACCAAGAGACCCAGTACTTC
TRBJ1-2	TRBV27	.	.	CASSLRRDRLYGYTF	TGTGCCAGCAGTTTACGACGGGACCGCCTCTATGGCTACACCTTC
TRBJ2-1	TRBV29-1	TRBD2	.	CSVGPGLTSYNEQFF	TGCAGCGTGGGTCCGGGACTAACATCCTACAATGAGCAGTTCTTC
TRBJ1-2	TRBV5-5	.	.	CASSNPSGINYGYTF	TGTGCCAGCAGCAATCCCTCGGGGATAAACTATGGCTACACCTTC
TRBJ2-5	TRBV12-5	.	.	CASGLMSTGENLRETQYF	TGTGCTAGTGGTTTGATGAGTACGGGAGAAAACCTAAGGGAGACCCAGTACTTC
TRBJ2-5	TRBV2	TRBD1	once	CASTRDREETQYF	TGTGCCAGCACCCGGGACAGGGAAGAGACCCAGTACTTC
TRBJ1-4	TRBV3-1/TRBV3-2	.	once	CASSRVLQAATNEKLFF	TGTGCCAGCAGCCGAGTGTTGCAGGCTGCAACTAATGAAAAACTGTTTTTT
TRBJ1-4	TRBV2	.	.	CASVQGWPSKLFF	TGTGCCAGTGTACAGGGTTGGCCCTCAAAACTGTTTTTT
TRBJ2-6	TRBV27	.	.	CASSLRSGANVLTF	TGTGCCAGCAGTTTAAGGTCTGGGGCCAACGTCCTGACTTTC
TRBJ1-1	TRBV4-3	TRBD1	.	CASSQETGGGSTEAFF	TGCGCCAGCAGCCAGGAGACAGGGGGAGGAAGCACTGAAGCTTTCTTT
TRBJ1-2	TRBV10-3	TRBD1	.	CAISGGQGSLLGYTF	TGTGCCATCAGTGGCGGACAGGGGAGTCTCCTTGGCTACACCTTC
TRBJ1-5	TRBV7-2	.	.	CASSPKVGGHLNQPQHF	TGTGCCAGCAGCCCTAAGGTAGGGGGGCACCTCAATCAGCCCCAGCATTTT
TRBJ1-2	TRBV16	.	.	CASSPDRSNYGYTF	TGTGCCAGCAGTCCCGACAGATCTAACTATGGCTACACCTTC
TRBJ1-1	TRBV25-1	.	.	CASSEVRGFGAPGAFF	TGTGCCAGCAGTGAAGTGAGAGGGTTTGGAGCTCCGGGGGCTTTCTTT
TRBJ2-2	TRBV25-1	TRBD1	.	CASSESRGLNGELFF	TGTGCCAGCAGTGAAAGTAGGGGGCTAAATGGGGAGCTGTTTTTT
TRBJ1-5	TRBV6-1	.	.	CASSERSYSNQPQHF	TGTGCCAGCAGTGAAAGGTCATATAGCAATCAGCCCCAGCATTTT
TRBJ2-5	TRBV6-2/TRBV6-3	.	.	CASSYSMSGEETQYF	TGTGCCAGCAGTTACTCGATGTCGGGGGAAGAGACCCAGTACTTC
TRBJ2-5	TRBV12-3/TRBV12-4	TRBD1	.	CASTTGGSQTQYF	TGTGCCAGCACCACAGGGGGCTCGCAGACCCAGTACTTC
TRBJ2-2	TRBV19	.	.	CASSTPTGELFF	TGTGCCAGTAGTACCCCCACCGGGGAGCTGTTTTTT
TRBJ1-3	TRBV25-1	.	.	CASRKSSGNTIYF	TGTGCCAGCAGAAAGTCCTCTGGAAACACCATATATTTT